Listed here are 6 T cell receptor beta chains from one sample, sequenced in a study of T cells in localized non-small cell lung cancer. Measured with immunoSEQ multiplex PCR; TCRdb has only the in-frame clones, and not every one. The sample holds around 1,700 clones, about 22% seen once. The starting material was normal lung tissue next to the tumor, obtained before any cancer treatment. These receptors were taken from a man aged 18-55 years with stage I lung adenocarcinoma.

This clone is labeled large. This CDR3 reads CASSQDRQANTGELFF. CDR3 sequence (DNA): TGCGCCAGCAGCCAAGACCGACAGGCGAACACCGGGGAGCTGTTTTTT. The J gene is TRBJ2-2, the V gene TRBV4-1; D might be TRBD1 (6 bases). V was clipped by 0 bases and J by 0 bases, with 8 bases between them. CDR1 is MGHRA and CDR2 is YSYEKL in the germline V gene. CDR3 length: 16 residues.

The chain employs TRBV2 and TRBJ2-1; the match to TRBD2 covers 10 bases. The J segment lost 6 bases and the V segment lost 1 base, leaving 15 bases of the junction unmatched. The CDR3 totals 19 residues. Germline V gene lookup returns CDR1 SNHLY and CDR2 FYNNEI. The CDR3 reads CASSEGGVGLLAGSNEQFF. DNA of the CDR3: TGTGCCAGCAGTGAAGGGGGTGTGGGACTACTAGCGGGGAGCAATGAGCAGTTCTTC.

The genes are TRBV9 and TRBJ2-1, with 14 bases aligning to TRBD2. The V and J ends lost 4 bases and 9 bases, in that order; junction bases with no gene match: 6. Germline values: CDR1 SGDLS, CDR2 YYNGEE. CDR3 length: 15 residues. The CDR3 region has the DNA TGTGCCAGCAGCCCGACTAGCGGGGGGGCCGGTGAGCAGTTCTTC. It codes for CASSPTSGGAGEQFF. Together with reference TRBV9 and TRBJ2-1, the CDR3 gives the full variable domain: DSGVTQTPKHLITATGQRVTLRCSPRSGDLSVYWYQQSLDQGLQFLIQYYNGEERAKGNILERFSAQQFPDLHSELNLSSLELGDSALYFCASSPTSGGAGEQFFGPGTRLTVL.

V usage is TRBV11-3 and J usage is TRBJ2-7, with a tentative D call TRBD2 (5 bases). The CDR3 extends over 14 amino acids. Trimming took 1 base from V and 10 from J, leaving 17 bases between them. Germline values: CDR1 SGHNT, CDR2 YENEEA. CDR3 residues: CASSLVNGVETQYF. CDR3 bases: TGTGCCAGCAGCTTAGTGAACGGGGTAGAAACCCAGTACTTC.

The rearrangement uses TRBV14 and TRBJ1-1; TRBD1 agrees at 12 bases. With 6 bases clipped from V and 11 bases from J, the junction kept 7 bases outside the gene matches. CDR1 SGHDN and CDR2 FVKESK come from the germline V gene. This CDR3 is built from 13 residues. The CDR3 DNA reads as TGTGCCAGCAGTCGGGACAGGGGGCTGGGGGCTTTCTTT. Translating it yields CASSRDRGLGAFF.

The V and J genes are TRBV29-1 and TRBJ2-1; no clear D gene. Germline CDR1 reads SQVTM; CDR2 reads ANQGSEA. V dropped 0 bases and J dropped 9 bases, with 15 bases sitting between them. The CDR3 totals 14 residues. CDR3 sequence reads: CSVEDPPLSGEQFF. The CDR3 DNA sequence: TGCAGCGTTGAAGATCCTCCTTTATCCGGTGAGCAGTTCTTC.